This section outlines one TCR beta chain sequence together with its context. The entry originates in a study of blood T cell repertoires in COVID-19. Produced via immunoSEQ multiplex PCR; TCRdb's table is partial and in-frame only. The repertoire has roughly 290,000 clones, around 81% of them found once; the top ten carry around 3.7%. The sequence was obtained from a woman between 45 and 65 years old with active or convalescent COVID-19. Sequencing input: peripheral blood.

In DNA, the CDR3 is TGTGCCAGCAGCTTAGATGCAGGGGGCTTCATGAACACTGAAGCTTTCTTT. As protein: CASSLDAGGFMNTEAFF. The genes are TRBV7-6 and TRBJ1-1; TRBD1 aligns across 8 bases. The V gene's germline CDR1 is SGHVS and CDR2 FNYEAQ. The CDR3 totals 17 residues. J was trimmed by 0 bases and V by 1 base; bases with no gene match: 7.